This is a list of T cell receptor beta chains from one sample in a study of vaccination effects on CD4 cells after COVID-19. Their recognized antigens are unknown. Profiling relied on immunoSEQ multiplex PCR, and the TCRdb table lists in-frame clones only, not all of them. The repertoire has tens of thousands of clones, roughly 73% of them found once; the top ten carry 30% to 40%. The sequences come from CD4+ T cells from PBMCs cultured with a peptide pool, collected before COVID-19 vaccination. The receptors here all came from a human donor who had a prior SARS-CoV-2 infection. Both conserved end residues are part of each CDR3. Each record gives: J gene, clone size, V gene, D gene, CDR3 DNA, CDR3 protein. D genes are given only for firm matches. Some rows mark clone size as missing; the rest say once, few, many or name a class of expanded clone.

>TRBJ1-2|few|TRBV15|-
TGTGCCACCAGCAGAGACGGAACCTATGGCTACACCTTC
CATSRDGTYGYTF
>TRBJ2-3|-|TRBV10-3|TRBD2
TGTGCCAGCACTAGCGGGGGCACAGATACGCAGTATTTT
CASTSGGTDTQYF
>TRBJ2-5|-|TRBV21-1|-
TGTGCCAGCAGCAAACCCCCGCTCCAAGAGACCCAGTACTTC
CASSKPPLQETQYF
>TRBJ1-1|-|TRBV4-2|-
TGTGCCAGCCGCCGGACGACCATGAACACTGAAGCTTTCTTT
CASRRTTMNTEAFF
>TRBJ2-2|-|TRBV5-1|TRBD2
TGCGCCAGCAGCTTCCGGGGACTAGGGAACACCGGGGAGCTGTTTTTT
CASSFRGLGNTGELFF
>TRBJ2-2|-|TRBV3-1/TRBV3-2|-
TGTGCCAGCAGCCTCCTCGGTTCCGGGGAGCTGTTTTTT
CASSLLGSGELFF
>TRBJ2-5|-|TRBV6-2/TRBV6-3|-
TGTGCCAGCAGTTCTCGTCTGGACACCCAGTACTTC
CASSSRLDTQYF
>TRBJ2-1|few|TRBV12-3/TRBV12-4|TRBD2
TGTGCCAGCAGTTCATTTAGCGGGAGTGAGCAGTTCTTC
CASSSFSGSEQFF
>TRBJ1-2|few|TRBV6-5|-
TGTGCCAGCAGTTACATGGCAGGGTATGGCTACACCTTC
CASSYMAGYGYTF
>TRBJ2-2|-|TRBV27|-
TGTGCCATCCGAGACAGAAGAGACACCGGGGAGCTGTTTTTT
CAIRDRRDTGELFF
>TRBJ2-1|-|TRBV6-2/TRBV6-3|-
TGTGCCAGCAGTTCCCTTACAGTAAGGTCCTACAATGAGCAGTTCTTC
CASSSLTVRSYNEQFF
>TRBJ2-5|-|TRBV5-1|-
TGCGCCAGCAGCTTGGACGTGGGGTACATTTTGGAGACCCAGTACTTC
CASSLDVGYILETQYF
>TRBJ2-1|-|TRBV5-5|TRBD2
TGTGCCAGCAGCTTTCTACGTAGCGGGAGGGGTGGTGAGCAGTTCTTC
CASSFLRSGRGGEQFF
>TRBJ2-2|-|TRBV18|TRBD2
TGTGCCAGCTCACCACAAGCGGGGGGACGCCTAGGGGAGCTGTTTTTT
CASSPQAGGRLGELFF
>TRBJ1-1|-|TRBV18|-
TGTGCCAGCTCACTCCTTAGAGACACTGAAGCTTTCTTT
CASSLLRDTEAFF
>TRBJ1-5|-|TRBV12-5|-
TGTGCTAGTGGTTACGGATCAAACAGGGATCAGCCCCAGCATTTT
CASGYGSNRDQPQHF
>TRBJ1-1|-|TRBV3-1/TRBV3-2|-
TGTGCCAGCAGCCTTCCCGGCAGGGGAGCTTTCTTT
CASSLPGRGAFF
>TRBJ1-2|-|TRBV6-5|TRBD1
TGTGCCAGCAGTTACCTTAGGACAGGGGGCAGTTATGGCTACACCTTC
CASSYLRTGGSYGYTF
>TRBJ1-1|few|TRBV5-1|-
TGCGCCAGCAGCTTCCTGACGGGTCTAAGCACTGAAGCTTTCTTT
CASSFLTGLSTEAFF
>TRBJ1-1|-|TRBV27|TRBD1
TGTGCCAGCAGTTTCCTTTTGGGGGACAGAATTTTT
CASSFLLGDRIF
>TRBJ2-1|-|TRBV2|-
TGTGCCAGCAGTGGAGAAGACAATGAGCAGTTCTTC
CASSGEDNEQFF
>TRBJ1-6|-|TRBV25-1|-
TGTGCCAGCAGAAAGAGGGCGGATAATTCACCCCTCCACTTT
CASRKRADNSPLHF
>TRBJ2-2|-|TRBV6-5|TRBD1
TGTGCCAGCAGAGCGGGACAGGGGTCTCCCAGGGAGCTGTTTTTT
CASRAGQGSPRELFF
>TRBJ2-7|-|TRBV6-6|TRBD2
TGTGCCAGCAGGAAGGGACTAGCGGGTACCTACGAGCAGTACTTC
CASRKGLAGTYEQYF
>TRBJ2-5|-|TRBV7-2|-
TGTGCCAGCAGCTTAGGCGTTACTACAAACCAAGAGACCCAGTACTTC
CASSLGVTTNQETQYF
>TRBJ2-1|-|TRBV2|TRBD2
TGTGCCAGCAGCAAAACTAGCGGAGCCGGCAATGAGCAGTTCTTC
CASSKTSGAGNEQFF
>TRBJ1-3|once|TRBV11-2|-
TGTGCCAGCAGCTTTTCTGGGCTTGCTGGAAACACCATATATTTT
CASSFSGLAGNTIYF